The clone carrying this T cell receptor (beta chain) was seen only once. The antigen is undetermined. The data belong to a study of CD8+CD57+ T cells in acquired aplastic anemia. Across the study: DNA from sorted CD4+ and CD8+ cells averaged roughly 3.2 ug. Study-level points and caveats: Common to patients and controls were approximately 30 CD8+ CDR3 sequences.

V dropped 7 bases and J dropped 8; count of bases not matched to a gene: 6. CDR1 and CDR2 from the germline V gene are KGHDR and SFDVKD. The CDR3 totals 12 residues. Researchers used genomic DNA as the template to profile TCR beta VDJ and CDR3. From the reads, TCRdb called clonotypes with MiXCR, one entry per CDR3 protein. The sample records approximately 170,000 distinct CDR3 sequences, under 75% being singletons. This TCR was recovered from a human donor in good health. The chain links TRBV24-1 to TRBJ1-2, with 7 bases lining up with TRBD1. Specimen: sorted CD4+, CD8+, or CD8+CD57+ T cells (not recorded which) from PBMCs. The chain's CDR3 is CATSPTGNGYTF. CDR3 sequence (DNA): TGTGCCACCAGCCCGACAGGGAACGGCTACACCTTC.